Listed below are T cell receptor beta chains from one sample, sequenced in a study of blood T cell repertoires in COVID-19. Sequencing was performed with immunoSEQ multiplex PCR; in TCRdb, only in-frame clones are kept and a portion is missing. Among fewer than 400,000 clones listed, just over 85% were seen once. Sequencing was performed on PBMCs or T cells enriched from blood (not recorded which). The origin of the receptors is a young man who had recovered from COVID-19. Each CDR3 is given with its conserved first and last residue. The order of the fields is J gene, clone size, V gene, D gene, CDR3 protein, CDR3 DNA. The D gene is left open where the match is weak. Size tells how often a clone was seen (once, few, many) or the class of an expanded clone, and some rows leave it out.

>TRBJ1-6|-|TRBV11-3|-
CASSTGERNSPLHF
TGTGCCAGCAGTACAGGTGAACGGAATTCACCCCTCCACTTT
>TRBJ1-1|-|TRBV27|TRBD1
CASSLTGAWTEAFF
TGTGCCAGCAGTTTGACAGGGGCGTGGACTGAAGCTTTCTTT
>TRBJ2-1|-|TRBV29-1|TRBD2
CSVKPPGVDSGRPWDEQFF
TGCAGCGTTAAACCCCCGGGGGTTGATAGCGGGAGGCCGTGGGATGAGCAGTTCTTC
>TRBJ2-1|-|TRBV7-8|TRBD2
CASSPTSGRAGGYNEQFF
TGTGCCAGCAGCCCCACTAGCGGGAGGGCCGGGGGGTACAATGAGCAGTTCTTC
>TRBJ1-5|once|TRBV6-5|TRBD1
CASRITGGNQPQHF
TGTGCCAGCAGGATAACAGGGGGCAATCAGCCCCAGCATTTT
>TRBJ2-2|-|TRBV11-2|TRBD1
CASSLDARTGTGELFF
TGTGCCAGCAGCTTAGATGCCAGGACAGGGACCGGGGAGCTGTTTTTT
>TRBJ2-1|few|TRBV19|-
CASGTAYNEQFF
TGTGCCAGCGGTACGGCCTACAATGAGCAGTTCTTC
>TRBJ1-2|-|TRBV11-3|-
CASSREPYGYTF
TGTGCCAGCAGTAGGGAGCCCTATGGCTACACCTTC
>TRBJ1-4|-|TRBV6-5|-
CASSTGGADHEKLFF
TGTGCCAGCAGTACCGGAGGTGCTGATCATGAAAAACTGTTTTTT
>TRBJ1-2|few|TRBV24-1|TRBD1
CATSDRRSDGYTF
TGTGCCACTTCGGACAGGCGGTCCGATGGCTACACCTTC
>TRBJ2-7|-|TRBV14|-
CASSRQTLYEQYF
TGTGCCAGCAGCCGCCAGACTCTCTACGAGCAGTACTTC
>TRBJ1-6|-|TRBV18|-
CASSLTAGDSPLHF
TGTGCCAGCTCACTGACTGCCGGGGATTCACCCCTCCACTTT
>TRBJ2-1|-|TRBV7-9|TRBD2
CASSPSGTSGGRYNEQFF
TGTGCCAGCAGCCCCAGTGGGACTAGCGGGGGGCGCTACAATGAGCAGTTCTTC
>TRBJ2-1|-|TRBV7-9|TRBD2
CASSSRLAMSYNEQFF
TGTGCCAGCAGCTCAAGACTAGCGATGTCCTACAATGAGCAGTTCTTC
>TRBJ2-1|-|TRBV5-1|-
CASSPGVRERRNEQFF
TGCGCCAGCAGCCCGGGAGTCCGGGAGAGGCGCAATGAGCAGTTCTTC
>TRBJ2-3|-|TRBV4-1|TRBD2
CASSQDGARLATDTQYF
TGCGCCAGCAGCCAAGACGGCGCGAGACTAGCCACAGATACGCAGTATTTT
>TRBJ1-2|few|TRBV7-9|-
CASSPNRESGGYTF
TGTGCCAGCAGCCCGAATCGGGAAAGCGGTGGCTACACCTTC
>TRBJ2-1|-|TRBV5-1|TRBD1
CASFPGTELYNEQFF
TGCGCCAGCTTCCCCGGGACAGAGCTCTACAATGAGCAGTTCTTC
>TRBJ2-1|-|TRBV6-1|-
CASSDGGSSYNEQFF
TGTGCCAGCAGTGATGGGGGGTCCTCCTACAATGAGCAGTTCTTC
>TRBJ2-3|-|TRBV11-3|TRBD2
CASSLSGGRTDTQYF
TGTGCCAGCAGCTTGTCGGGAGGGCGCACAGATACGCAGTATTTT
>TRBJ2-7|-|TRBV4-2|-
CASSQDAGGSGSGYEQYF
TGTGCCAGCAGCCAAGATGCAGGGGGGAGCGGGAGCGGCTACGAGCAGTACTTC
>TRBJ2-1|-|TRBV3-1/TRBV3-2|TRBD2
CASSPGLAGGPDNEQFF
TGTGCCAGCAGCCCCGGACTAGCGGGGGGACCCGACAATGAGCAGTTCTTC
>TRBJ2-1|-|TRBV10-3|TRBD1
CAISAPDRGSYNEQFF
TGTGCCATCAGTGCACCCGACAGGGGTTCCTACAATGAGCAGTTCTTC
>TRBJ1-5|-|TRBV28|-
CASSSLLGAVTEDGNQPQHF
TGTGCCAGCAGTTCCTTATTGGGGGCAGTAACGGAGGATGGCAATCAGCCCCAGCATTTT
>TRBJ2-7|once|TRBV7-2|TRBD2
CASSLMKSGTYEQYF
TGTGCCAGCAGCTTAATGAAGAGCGGGACCTACGAGCAGTACTTC
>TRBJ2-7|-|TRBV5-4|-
CASSLVGGYEQYF
TGTGCCAGCAGCTTGGTGGGGGGCTACGAGCAGTACTTC
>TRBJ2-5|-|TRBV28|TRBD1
CASNTHLRDRYQETQYF
TGTGCCAGTAACACCCATCTCCGGGACAGGTACCAAGAGACCCAGTACTTC
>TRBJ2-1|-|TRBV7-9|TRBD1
CASPGTASYNEQFF
TGTGCCAGTCCCGGGACAGCCTCCTACAATGAGCAGTTCTTC
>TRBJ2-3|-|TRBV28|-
CASSFEGRPDTQYF
TGTGCCAGCAGTTTCGAGGGTAGACCAGATACGCAGTATTTT
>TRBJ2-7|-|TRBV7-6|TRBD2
CASSLGLAGSYEQYF
TGTGCCAGCAGCTTGGGGCTAGCGGGGTCCTACGAGCAGTACTTC
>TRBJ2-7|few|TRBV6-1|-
CASSELRGYGEQYF
TGTGCCAGCAGTGAACTAAGAGGGTATGGCGAGCAGTACTTC
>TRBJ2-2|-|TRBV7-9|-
CASSFKQFTTGELFF
TGTGCCAGCAGCTTTAAACAGTTCACCACCGGGGAGCTGTTTTTT
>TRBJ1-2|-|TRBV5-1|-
CASSLVMGLGYTF
TGCGCCAGCAGCTTGGTTATGGGGCTTGGCTACACCTTC
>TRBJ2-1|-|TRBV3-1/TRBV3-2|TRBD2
CASALGGSYNEQFF
TGTGCCAGCGCGCTCGGCGGGAGCTACAATGAGCAGTTCTTC
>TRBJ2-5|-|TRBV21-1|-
CASSRGGGRQNQETQYF
TGTGCCAGCAGCAGGGGTGGCGGGAGGCAAAACCAAGAGACCCAGTACTTC